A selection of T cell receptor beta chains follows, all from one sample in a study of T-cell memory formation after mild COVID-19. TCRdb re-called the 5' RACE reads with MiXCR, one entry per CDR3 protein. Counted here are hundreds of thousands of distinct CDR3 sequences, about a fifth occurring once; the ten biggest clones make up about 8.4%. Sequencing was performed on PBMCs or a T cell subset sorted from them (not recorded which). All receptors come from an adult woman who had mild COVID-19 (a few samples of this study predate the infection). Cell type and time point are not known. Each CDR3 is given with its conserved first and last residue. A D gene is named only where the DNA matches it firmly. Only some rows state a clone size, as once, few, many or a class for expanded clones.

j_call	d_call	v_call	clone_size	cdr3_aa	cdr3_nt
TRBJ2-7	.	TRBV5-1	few	CASSPTLGYEQYF	TGCGCCAGCAGCCCCACTTTAGGGTACGAGCAGTACTTC
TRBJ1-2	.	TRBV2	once	CASSGDVDGYTF	TGTGCCAGTAGTGGGGACGTGGACGGCTACACCTTC
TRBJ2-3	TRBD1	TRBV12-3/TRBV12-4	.	CASSFTGGSTDTQYF	TGTGCCAGCAGTTTCACAGGGGGGAGCACAGATACGCAGTATTTT
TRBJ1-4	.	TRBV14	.	CASRGKSNEKLFF	TGTGCCAGCAGGGGCAAGTCTAATGAAAAACTGTTTTTT
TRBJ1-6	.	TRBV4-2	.	CASSRAISPLHF	TGTGCCAGCAGCCGAGCGATATCACCCCTCCACTTT
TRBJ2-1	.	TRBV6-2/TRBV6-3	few	CASSYTSLYNEQFF	TGTGCCAGCAGTTACACAAGCCTATACAATGAGCAGTTCTTC
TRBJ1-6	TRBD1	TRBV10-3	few	CAISETPGQGSSPLHF	TGTGCCATCAGTGAGACTCCGGGACAGGGTTCGTCACCCCTCCACTTT
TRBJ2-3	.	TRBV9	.	CASSVEGLGDTQYF	TGTGCCAGCAGCGTAGAGGGACTTGGGGATACGCAGTATTTT
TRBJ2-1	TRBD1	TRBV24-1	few	CATSDPGQGGDEQFF	TGTGCCACCAGTGACCCGGGACAGGGGGGGGATGAGCAGTTCTTC
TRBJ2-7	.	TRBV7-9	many	CASSVESYEQYF	TGTGCCAGCAGCGTGGAATCCTACGAGCAGTACTTC
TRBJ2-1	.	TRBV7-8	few	CASSLEAFLSYNEQFF	TGTGCCAGCAGCTTAGAAGCGTTTCTCTCCTACAATGAGCAGTTCTTC
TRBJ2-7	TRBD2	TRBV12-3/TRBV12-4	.	CASRTSGDYEQYF	TGTGCCAGCAGGACTAGCGGGGACTACGAGCAGTACTTC
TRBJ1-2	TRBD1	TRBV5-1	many	CASSVQGDNYGYTF	TGCGCCAGCAGCGTACAGGGGGACAACTATGGCTACACCTTC
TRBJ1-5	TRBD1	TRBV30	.	CAWTDRGNQPQHF	TGTGCCTGGACCGACAGGGGAAACCAGCCCCAGCATTTT
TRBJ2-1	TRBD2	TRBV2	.	CASRSGLAGGNEQFF	TGTGCCAGCAGGAGCGGACTAGCGGGAGGGAATGAGCAGTTCTTC
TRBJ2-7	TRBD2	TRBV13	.	CASSFVTSGGFYEQYF	TGTGCCAGCAGCTTCGTGACTAGCGGGGGGTTCTACGAGCAGTACTTC
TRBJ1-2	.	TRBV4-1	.	CASSQGTLKTDYYGYTF	TGCGCCAGCAGCCAAGGTACCCTCAAGACTGATTACTATGGCTACACCTTC
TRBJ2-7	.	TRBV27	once	CASSFLGPLYEQYF	TGTGCCAGCAGTTTCCTCGGACCCCTCTACGAGCAGTACTTC
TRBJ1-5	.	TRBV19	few	CASSQGRQPQHF	TGTGCCAGTAGTCAAGGGCGACAGCCCCAGCATTTT
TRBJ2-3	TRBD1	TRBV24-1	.	CATRSTGGPDTQYF	TGTGCCACCAGATCAACAGGGGGCCCAGATACGCAGTATTTT
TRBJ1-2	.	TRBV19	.	CASSTQENYGYTF	TGTGCCAGTAGTACCCAGGAGAACTATGGCTACACATTC
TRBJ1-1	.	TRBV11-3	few	CASSFGPTEAFF	TGTGCCAGCAGCTTTGGACCCACTGAAGCTTTCTTT
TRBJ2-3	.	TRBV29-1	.	CSVQGGQGDTQYF	TGCAGCGTCCAAGGAGGGCAGGGAGATACGCAGTATTTT
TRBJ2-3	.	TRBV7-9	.	CASSQYYKLTDTQYF	TGTGCCAGCAGCCAGTACTACAAACTCACAGATACGCAGTATTTT
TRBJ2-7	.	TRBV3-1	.	CASSHPGYTYEQYF	TGTGCCAGCAGCCACCCCGGTTATACTTACGAGCAGTACTTC
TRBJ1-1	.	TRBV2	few	CASIRLNTEAFF	TGTGCCAGCATTAGGTTGAACACTGAAGCTTTCTTT